Listed below are T cell receptor beta chains from one sample, sequenced in a study of T-cell memory formation after mild COVID-19. TCRdb analysed the 5' RACE reads with MiXCR anew, one entry per CDR3 protein. The top ten clones hold about 12% of a sample with 550,000 to 700,000 distinct CDR3 sequences, approximately 18% of them seen once. The specimen was PBMCs or a T cell subset sorted from them (not recorded which). The receptors stem from an adult woman who had mild COVID-19 (a few samples of this study predate the infection). Cell type and time point are not known. Both conserved end residues are part of each CDR3. The order of the fields is V gene, clone size, D gene, J gene, CDR3 protein, CDR3 DNA. The D gene is left open where the match is weak. Clone size, where shown, is once, few, many, or a class for clones that have expanded.

V gene: TRBV29-1; clone size: NA; D gene: TRBD2; J gene: TRBJ2-5; CDR3 protein: CSVDDISMLGLAEETQYF; CDR3 DNA: TGCAGCGTTGACGATATAAGCATGTTGGGACTAGCAGAAGAGACCCAGTACTTC
V gene: TRBV7-6; clone size: NA; D gene: NA; J gene: TRBJ2-1; CDR3 protein: CASSWDIYSYNEQFF; CDR3 DNA: TGTGCCAGCAGCTGGGACATTTACTCCTACAATGAGCAGTTCTTC
V gene: TRBV29-1; clone size: few; D gene: NA; J gene: TRBJ1-1; CDR3 protein: CSVEGEGFNTEAFF; CDR3 DNA: TGCAGCGTTGAAGGGGAAGGGTTTAACACTGAAGCTTTCTTT
V gene: TRBV4-3; clone size: NA; D gene: TRBD1; J gene: TRBJ2-7; CDR3 protein: CASSQDRDSRYEQYF; CDR3 DNA: TGCGCCAGCAGCCAAGATAGGGACAGCCGCTACGAGCAGTACTTC
V gene: TRBV12-3/TRBV12-4; clone size: few; D gene: NA; J gene: TRBJ2-7; CDR3 protein: CASSLGGRAEQYF; CDR3 DNA: TGTGCCAGCAGTTTAGGAGGTAGGGCCGAGCAGTACTTC
V gene: TRBV15; clone size: few; D gene: TRBD2; J gene: TRBJ2-1; CDR3 protein: CATSRDHSGNPSYNEQFF; CDR3 DNA: TGTGCCACCAGCAGAGACCACAGCGGGAATCCCTCCTACAATGAGCAGTTCTTC
V gene: TRBV6-2/TRBV6-3; clone size: NA; D gene: NA; J gene: TRBJ1-5; CDR3 protein: CASRPLRGRGGQPQHF; CDR3 DNA: TGTGCCAGCAGGCCGTTAAGGGGACGGGGCGGCCAGCCCCAGCATTTT
V gene: TRBV6-6; clone size: NA; D gene: NA; J gene: TRBJ1-1; CDR3 protein: CASSSGPRATEAFF; CDR3 DNA: TGTGCCAGCAGTTCGGGACCTAGGGCCACTGAAGCTTTCTTT
V gene: TRBV5-1; clone size: NA; D gene: NA; J gene: TRBJ2-7; CDR3 protein: CASSLEGFSYEQYF; CDR3 DNA: TGCGCCAGCAGCTTGGAAGGGTTTTCCTACGAGCAGTACTTC
V gene: TRBV28; clone size: few; D gene: NA; J gene: TRBJ2-5; CDR3 protein: CASSPRARAETQYF; CDR3 DNA: TGTGCCAGCAGTCCCCGGGCCCGAGCGGAGACCCAGTACTTC
V gene: TRBV10-3; clone size: NA; D gene: TRBD1; J gene: TRBJ2-3; CDR3 protein: CAIRDRGTDTQYF; CDR3 DNA: TGTGCCATCAGGGACAGGGGCACAGATACGCAGTATTTT
V gene: TRBV11-3; clone size: NA; D gene: NA; J gene: TRBJ2-2; CDR3 protein: CASSPPQDRELFF; CDR3 DNA: TGTGCCAGCAGCCCCCCCCAGGACCGGGAGCTGTTTTTT
V gene: TRBV5-1; clone size: few; D gene: NA; J gene: TRBJ1-1; CDR3 protein: CASSKTGTNVMTEAFF; CDR3 DNA: TGCGCCAGCAGCAAAACAGGAACCAACGTGATGACTGAAGCTTTCTTT
V gene: TRBV12-5; clone size: few; D gene: NA; J gene: TRBJ1-6; CDR3 protein: CASGSRCRGGKGLKGSPLHF; CDR3 DNA: TGTGCTAGTGGCTCCCGGTGTCGAGGAGGCAAAGGGCTTAAGGGTTCACCCCTCCACTTT
V gene: TRBV5-1; clone size: NA; D gene: NA; J gene: TRBJ2-6; CDR3 protein: CASSPQKGMGGANVLTF; CDR3 DNA: TGCGCCAGCAGCCCTCAAAAGGGGATGGGTGGGGCCAACGTCCTGACTTTC
V gene: TRBV18; clone size: few; D gene: TRBD1; J gene: TRBJ2-7; CDR3 protein: CASSPTGTGPGEQYF; CDR3 DNA: TGTGCCAGCTCACCGACCGGGACAGGGCCAGGTGAGCAGTACTTC
V gene: TRBV2; clone size: few; D gene: NA; J gene: TRBJ2-7; CDR3 protein: CASSEGRPSDEQYF; CDR3 DNA: TGTGCCAGCAGTGAAGGGCGTCCCTCCGACGAGCAGTACTTC
V gene: TRBV3-1; clone size: few; D gene: TRBD2; J gene: TRBJ2-1; CDR3 protein: CASSHRGLAGGNEQFF; CDR3 DNA: TGTGCCAGCAGCCATCGCGGACTAGCGGGAGGCAATGAGCAGTTCTTC
V gene: TRBV21-1; clone size: few; D gene: NA; J gene: TRBJ2-5; CDR3 protein: CASSKARKVVQETQYF; CDR3 DNA: TGTGCCAGCAGCAAAGCGAGAAAGGTCGTACAAGAGACCCAGTACTTC
V gene: TRBV20-1; clone size: few; D gene: NA; J gene: TRBJ2-7; CDR3 protein: CSARPGSVEQYF; CDR3 DNA: TGCAGTGCTAGGCCAGGGTCGGTCGAGCAGTACTTC
V gene: TRBV20-1; clone size: few; D gene: NA; J gene: TRBJ1-3; CDR3 protein: CSARDFGNTIYF; CDR3 DNA: TGCAGTGCTAGAGATTTCGGAAACACCATATATTTT
V gene: TRBV5-4; clone size: NA; D gene: TRBD1; J gene: TRBJ2-7; CDR3 protein: CASSSRDRGLEQYF; CDR3 DNA: TGTGCCAGCAGCTCCCGGGACAGGGGTCTCGAGCAGTACTTC
V gene: TRBV9; clone size: many; D gene: TRBD2; J gene: TRBJ2-5; CDR3 protein: CASSVDGSGGETQYF; CDR3 DNA: TGTGCCAGCAGCGTAGACGGGAGCGGGGGAGAGACCCAGTACTTC
V gene: TRBV25-1; clone size: few; D gene: NA; J gene: TRBJ2-7; CDR3 protein: CASSRGRGTYYEQYF; CDR3 DNA: TGTGCCAGCAGTAGGGGACGGGGAACATACTACGAGCAGTACTTC
V gene: TRBV24-1; clone size: NA; D gene: NA; J gene: TRBJ2-1; CDR3 protein: CATSDLYSGEQFF; CDR3 DNA: TGTGCCACCAGTGATTTATATAGCGGTGAGCAGTTCTTC
V gene: TRBV2; clone size: NA; D gene: NA; J gene: TRBJ2-5; CDR3 protein: CASSARGFQETQYF; CDR3 DNA: TGTGCCAGCAGTGCCAGGGGATTCCAAGAGACCCAGTACTTC
V gene: TRBV7-3; clone size: NA; D gene: NA; J gene: TRBJ2-2; CDR3 protein: CATRSGNTGELFF; CDR3 DNA: TGTGCCACCCGATCAGGGAACACCGGGGAGCTGTTTTTT
V gene: TRBV20-1; clone size: few; D gene: NA; J gene: TRBJ2-5; CDR3 protein: CSARDPFVLGETQYF; CDR3 DNA: TGCAGTGCTAGAGATCCTTTCGTGTTAGGGGAGACCCAGTACTTC
V gene: TRBV7-2; clone size: once; D gene: TRBD1; J gene: TRBJ2-7; CDR3 protein: CASSLKVPGQGSYEQYF; CDR3 DNA: TGTGCCAGCAGCTTAAAAGTTCCGGGACAGGGGTCCTACGAGCAGTACTTC
V gene: TRBV20-1; clone size: many; D gene: NA; J gene: TRBJ1-5; CDR3 protein: CSARVPGAGWTSDQPQHF; CDR3 DNA: TGCAGTGCCAGAGTCCCGGGGGCAGGGTGGACCAGCGATCAGCCCCAGCATTTT
V gene: TRBV4-2; clone size: NA; D gene: NA; J gene: TRBJ2-5; CDR3 protein: CASSQPGWGETQYF; CDR3 DNA: TGTGCCAGCAGCCAACCAGGGTGGGGAGAGACCCAGTACTTC
V gene: TRBV12-3/TRBV12-4; clone size: NA; D gene: NA; J gene: TRBJ1-3; CDR3 protein: CASIPGGRGNTIYF; CDR3 DNA: TGTGCCAGCATCCCCGGGGGCCGTGGAAACACCATATATTTT
V gene: TRBV20-1; clone size: few; D gene: NA; J gene: TRBJ2-3; CDR3 protein: CSARGRFGTDTQYF; CDR3 DNA: TGCAGTGCTAGAGGTCGTTTTGGCACAGATACGCAGTATTTT
V gene: TRBV5-1; clone size: NA; D gene: TRBD2; J gene: TRBJ2-7; CDR3 protein: CASSLGGLAGVEQYF; CDR3 DNA: TGCGCCAGCAGCTTAGGGGGCCTAGCGGGAGTCGAGCAGTACTTC
V gene: TRBV11-3; clone size: NA; D gene: NA; J gene: TRBJ2-5; CDR3 protein: CASSLQEDETQYF; CDR3 DNA: TGTGCCAGCAGCTTACAGGAAGACGAGACCCAGTACTTC
V gene: TRBV5-1; clone size: NA; D gene: TRBD1; J gene: TRBJ1-1; CDR3 protein: CASSPGTDEAFF; CDR3 DNA: TGCGCCAGCAGCCCCGGGACAGATGAAGCTTTCTTT
V gene: TRBV4-2; clone size: few; D gene: NA; J gene: TRBJ2-3; CDR3 protein: CASSQDAGRNTDTQYF; CDR3 DNA: TGTGCCAGCAGCCAAGACGCGGGTCGTAACACAGATACGCAGTATTTT
V gene: TRBV19; clone size: NA; D gene: TRBD2; J gene: TRBJ2-3; CDR3 protein: CASSMTSDRTDTQYF; CDR3 DNA: TGTGCCAGTAGTATGACTAGCGACCGCACAGATACGCAGTATTTT
V gene: TRBV5-1; clone size: few; D gene: TRBD1; J gene: TRBJ2-7; CDR3 protein: CASSWGTGGSNEQYF; CDR3 DNA: TGCGCCAGCAGCTGGGGGACAGGTGGGTCCAACGAGCAGTACTTC